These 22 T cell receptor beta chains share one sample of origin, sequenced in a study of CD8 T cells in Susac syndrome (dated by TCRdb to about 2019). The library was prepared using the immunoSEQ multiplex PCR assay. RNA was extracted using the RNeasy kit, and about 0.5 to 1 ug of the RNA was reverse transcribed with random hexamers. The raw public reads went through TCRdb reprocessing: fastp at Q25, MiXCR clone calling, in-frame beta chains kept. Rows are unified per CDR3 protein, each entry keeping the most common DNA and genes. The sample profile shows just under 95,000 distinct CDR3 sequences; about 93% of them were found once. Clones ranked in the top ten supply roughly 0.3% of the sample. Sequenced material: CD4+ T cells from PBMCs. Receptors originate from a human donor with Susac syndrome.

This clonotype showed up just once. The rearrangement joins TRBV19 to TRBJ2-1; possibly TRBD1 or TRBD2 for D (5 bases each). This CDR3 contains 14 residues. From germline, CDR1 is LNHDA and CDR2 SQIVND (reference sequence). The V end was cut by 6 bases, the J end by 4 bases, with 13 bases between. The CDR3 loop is CASSARDGYNEQFF. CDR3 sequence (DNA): TGTGCCAGTAGCGCGAGGGACGGATACAATGAGCAGTTCTTC.

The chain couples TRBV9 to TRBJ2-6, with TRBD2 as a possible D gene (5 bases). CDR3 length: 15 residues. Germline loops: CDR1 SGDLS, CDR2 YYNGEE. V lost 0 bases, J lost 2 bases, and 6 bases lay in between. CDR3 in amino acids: CASSVGGTGANVLTF. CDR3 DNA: TGTGCCAGCAGCGTAGGAGGGACTGGGGCCAACGTCCTGACTTTC.

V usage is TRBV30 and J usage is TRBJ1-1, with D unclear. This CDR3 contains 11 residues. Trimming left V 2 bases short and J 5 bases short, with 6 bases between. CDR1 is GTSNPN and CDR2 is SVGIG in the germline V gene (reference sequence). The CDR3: CAWSPGTEAFF. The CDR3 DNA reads TGTGCCTGGAGTCCGGGAACTGAAGCTTTCTTT. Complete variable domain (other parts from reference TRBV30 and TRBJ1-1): SQTIHQWPATLVQPVGSPLSLECTVEGTSNPNLYWYRQAAGRGLQLLFYSVGIGQISSEVPQNLSASRPQDRQFILSSKKLLLSDSGFYLCAWSPGTEAFFGQGTRLTVV.

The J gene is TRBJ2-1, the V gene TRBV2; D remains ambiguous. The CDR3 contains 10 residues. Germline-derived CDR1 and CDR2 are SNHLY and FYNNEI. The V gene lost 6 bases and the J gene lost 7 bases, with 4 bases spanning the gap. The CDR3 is CASRLNEQFF. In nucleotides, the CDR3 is TGTGCCAGCAGGTTAAATGAGCAGTTCTTC.

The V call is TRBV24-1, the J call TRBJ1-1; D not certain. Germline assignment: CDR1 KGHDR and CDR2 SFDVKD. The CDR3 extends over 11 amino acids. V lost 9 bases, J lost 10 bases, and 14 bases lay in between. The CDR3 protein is CATPDLAGAFF. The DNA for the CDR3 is TGTGCCACCCCGGACCTGGCCGGAGCTTTCTTT.

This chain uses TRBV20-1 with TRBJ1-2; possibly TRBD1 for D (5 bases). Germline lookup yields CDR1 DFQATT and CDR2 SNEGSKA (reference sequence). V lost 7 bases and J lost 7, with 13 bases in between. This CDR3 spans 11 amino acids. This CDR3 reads CSGAGLGGYTF. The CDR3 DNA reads TGCAGTGGGGCAGGGTTGGGTGGCTACACCTTC.

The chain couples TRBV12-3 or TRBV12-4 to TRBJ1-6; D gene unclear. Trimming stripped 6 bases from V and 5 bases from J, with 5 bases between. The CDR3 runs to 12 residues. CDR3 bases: TGTGCCAGCAGGATTAATAATTCACCCCTCCACTTT. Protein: CASRINNSPLHF.

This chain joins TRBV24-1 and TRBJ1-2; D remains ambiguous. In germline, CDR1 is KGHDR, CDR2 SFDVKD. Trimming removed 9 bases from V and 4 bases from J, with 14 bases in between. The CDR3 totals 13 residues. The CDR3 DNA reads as TGTGCCACCCAATTGAGGGCTGGCTATGGCTACACCTTC. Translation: CATQLRAGYGYTF.

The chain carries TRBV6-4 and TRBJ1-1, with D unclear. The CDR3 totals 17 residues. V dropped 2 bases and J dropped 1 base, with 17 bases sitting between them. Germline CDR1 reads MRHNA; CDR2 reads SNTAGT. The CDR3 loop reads CASSDQAYGRENTEAFF. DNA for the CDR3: TGTGCCAGCAGTGACCAGGCGTATGGCAGAGAGAACACTGAAGCTTTCTTT.

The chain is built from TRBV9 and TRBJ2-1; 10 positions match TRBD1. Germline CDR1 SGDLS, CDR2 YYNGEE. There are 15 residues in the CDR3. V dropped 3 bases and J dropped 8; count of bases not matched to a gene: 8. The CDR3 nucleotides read TGTGCCAGCAGCGCTACCGGGACAGGGGTAGATGAGCAGTTCTTC. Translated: CASSATGTGVDEQFF.

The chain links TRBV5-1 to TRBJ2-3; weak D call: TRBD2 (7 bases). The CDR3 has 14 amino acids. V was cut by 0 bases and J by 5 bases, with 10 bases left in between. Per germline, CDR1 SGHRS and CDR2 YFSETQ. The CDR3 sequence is CASSLDREGDTQYF. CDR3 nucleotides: TGCGCCAGCAGCTTGGACAGGGAGGGAGATACGCAGTATTTT.

The CDR3 DNA sequence: TGTGCCAGCAGCTCCACGGGACTTAACACCGGGGAGCTGTTTTTT. This gives the protein CASSSTGLNTGELFF. V gene TRBV7-2 combines with J gene TRBJ2-2; a possible D gene is TRBD2 (6 bases). CDR1 and CDR2 (germline): SGHTA, FQGNSA. The V end lost 4 bases, the J end lost 2 bases, and 11 bases lay between the germline ends. CDR3 length: 15 amino acids.

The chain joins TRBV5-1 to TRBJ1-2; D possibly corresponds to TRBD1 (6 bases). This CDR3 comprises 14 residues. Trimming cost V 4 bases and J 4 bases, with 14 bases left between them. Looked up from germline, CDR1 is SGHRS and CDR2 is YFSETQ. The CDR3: CASSPGDSRYGYTF. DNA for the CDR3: TGCGCCAGCAGCCCAGGGGACTCGCGCTATGGCTACACCTTC. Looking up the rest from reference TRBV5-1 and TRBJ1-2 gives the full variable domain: KAGVTQTPRYLIKTRGQQVTLSCSPISGHRSVSWYQQTPGQGLQFLFEYFSETQRNKGNFPGRFSGRQFSNSRSEMNVSTLELGDSALYLCASSPGDSRYGYTFGSGTRLTVV.

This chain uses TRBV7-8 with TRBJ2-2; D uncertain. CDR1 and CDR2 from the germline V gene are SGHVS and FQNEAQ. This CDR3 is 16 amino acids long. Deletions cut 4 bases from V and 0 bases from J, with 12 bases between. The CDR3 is CASSSLAPSNTGELFF. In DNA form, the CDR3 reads TGTGCCAGCAGCTCCCTGGCACCATCGAACACCGGGGAGCTGTTTTTT.

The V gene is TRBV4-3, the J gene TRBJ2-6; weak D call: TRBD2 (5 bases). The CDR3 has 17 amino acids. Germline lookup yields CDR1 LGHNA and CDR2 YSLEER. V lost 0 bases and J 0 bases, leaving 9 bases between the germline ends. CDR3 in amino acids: CASSQDHEGSGANVLTF. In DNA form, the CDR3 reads TGCGCCAGCAGCCAAGATCATGAGGGCTCTGGGGCCAACGTCCTGACTTTC.

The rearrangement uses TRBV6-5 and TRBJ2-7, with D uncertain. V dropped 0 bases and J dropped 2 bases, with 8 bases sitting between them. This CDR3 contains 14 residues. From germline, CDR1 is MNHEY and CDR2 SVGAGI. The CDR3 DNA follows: TGTGCCAGCAGTTACTCGCGCAGCCCCTACGAGCAGTACTTC. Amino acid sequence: CASSYSRSPYEQYF.

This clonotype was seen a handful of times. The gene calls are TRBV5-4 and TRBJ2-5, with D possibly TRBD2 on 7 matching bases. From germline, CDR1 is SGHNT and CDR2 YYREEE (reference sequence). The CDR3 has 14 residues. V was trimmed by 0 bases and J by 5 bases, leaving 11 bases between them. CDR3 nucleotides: TGTGCCAGCAGCTTGGGCGGGGGCAGGGAGACCCAGTACTTC. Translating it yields CASSLGGGRETQYF.

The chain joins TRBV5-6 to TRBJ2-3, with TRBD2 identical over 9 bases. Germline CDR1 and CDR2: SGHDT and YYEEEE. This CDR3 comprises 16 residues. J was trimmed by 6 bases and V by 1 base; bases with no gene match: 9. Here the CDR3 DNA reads TGTGCCAGCAGCTTGATTCCTAGCGGGGCGGCGGATACGCAGTATTTT. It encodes CASSLIPSGAADTQYF. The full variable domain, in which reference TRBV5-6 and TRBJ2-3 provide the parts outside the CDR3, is DAGVTQSPTHLIKTRGQQVTLRCSPKSGHDTVSWYQQALGQGPQFIFQYYEEEERQRGNFPDRFSGHQFPNYSSELNVNALLLGDSALYLCASSLIPSGAADTQYFGPGTRLTVL.

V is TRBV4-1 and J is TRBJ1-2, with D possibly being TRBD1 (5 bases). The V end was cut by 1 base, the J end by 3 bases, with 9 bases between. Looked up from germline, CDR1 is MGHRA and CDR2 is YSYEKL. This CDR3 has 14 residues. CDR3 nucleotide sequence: TGCGCCAGCAGCCAAGTGGGGCAGGACTATGGCTACACCTTC. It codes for CASSQVGQDYGYTF.

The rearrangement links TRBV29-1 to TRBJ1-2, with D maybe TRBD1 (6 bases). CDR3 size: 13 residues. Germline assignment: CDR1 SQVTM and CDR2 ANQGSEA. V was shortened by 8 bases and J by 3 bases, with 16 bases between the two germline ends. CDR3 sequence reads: CSLTTGRDYGYTF. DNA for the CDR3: TGCAGCTTGACGACAGGAAGGGACTATGGCTACACCTTC.

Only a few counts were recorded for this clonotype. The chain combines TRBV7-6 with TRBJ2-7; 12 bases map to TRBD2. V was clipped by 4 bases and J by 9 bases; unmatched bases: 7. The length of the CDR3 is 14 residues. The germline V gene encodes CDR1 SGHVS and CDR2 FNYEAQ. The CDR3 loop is CASSSRTSGEGQYF. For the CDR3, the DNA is TGTGCCAGCAGCTCTAGGACTAGCGGGGAAGGGCAGTACTTC.

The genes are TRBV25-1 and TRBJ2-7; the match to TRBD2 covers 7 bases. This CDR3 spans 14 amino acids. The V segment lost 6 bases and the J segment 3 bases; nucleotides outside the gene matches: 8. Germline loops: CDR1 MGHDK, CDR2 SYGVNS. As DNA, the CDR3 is TGTGCCAGCAGAAGGGAGGGGCCAAACTACGAGCAGTACTTC. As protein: CASRREGPNYEQYF.